A single T cell receptor (beta chain) is shown here with its context. Its antigen is as yet unknown. This entry comes from a study of Graves' ophthalmopathy and Graves' hyperthyroidism. Findings and limits, study-wide: Discrimination between ophthalmopathy and stable hyperthyroidism by a 13-signature model showed more than 85% sensitivity and 75% to 84% specificity. Ophthalmopathy progression cases were predicted by the model with roughly 70% sensitivity and 72% to 80% specificity. Blood also carried most expanded thyroid clonotypes exceeding 0.001 frequency.

The sequenced template was RNA, covering the TCR beta CDR3 region. Investigators did first-round RT-PCR with HTBI primers, then second-round multiplex PCR. TCRdb re-derived calls from the multiplex PCR reads in MiXCR, one entry per CDR3 protein. The data hold 500,000 to 700,000 distinct CDR3 sequences, with under 45% observed a single time. The CDR3 is 15 amino acids. Germline-derived CDR1 and CDR2 are LNHNV and YYDKDF (reference sequence). Trimming removed 3 bases from V and 1 base from J, with 12 bases in between. The TCR originated in an adult man with Graves' hyperthyroidism. The sample was peripheral blood or thyroid tissue (not recorded which). This chain joins TRBV15 and TRBJ2-5; D remains ambiguous. CDR3 nucleotides: TGTGCCACCAGCAGGGGTACAGCTCCCCAAGAGACCCAGTACTTC. Its protein product is CATSRGTAPQETQYF.